What follows are 22 T cell receptor beta chains derived from one specimen sequenced in a study of blood T cell repertoires in COVID-19. The data were produced by immunoSEQ multiplex PCR, yet TCRdb's version contains in-frame clones alone and is incomplete. The sample carries some 150,000 clones, roughly 74% recorded once. Input material: peripheral blood. These receptors were taken from a woman aged 80 or over with acute or convalescent COVID-19.

The V call is TRBV15, the J call TRBJ1-1; TRBD1 aligns across 8 bases. Per germline, CDR1 LNHNV and CDR2 YYDKDF (reference sequence). V gave up 2 bases and J gave up 4 bases; unmatched junction bases: 9. CDR3 length: 16 amino acids. CDR3 coding DNA: TGTGCCACCAGCAGAAACCCGACAGGGGCGAGCACTGAAGCTTTCTTT. The encoded protein is CATSRNPTGASTEAFF.

The gene calls are TRBV3-1 (or the pseudogene TRBV3-2) and TRBJ2-7; D uncertain. Deletions cut 4 bases from V and 4 bases from J, with 8 bases between. Per the germline V gene, CDR1 is LGHDT and CDR2 is YNNKEL (reference sequence). CDR3 length equals 12 residues. Here the CDR3 DNA reads TGTGCCAGCAGCCCTAATCGGTACGAGCAGTACTTC. Protein: CASSPNRYEQYF.

The chain links TRBV7-8 to TRBJ2-7, with TRBD1 matching over 9 bases. The ends lost 5 bases at V and 1 base at J; junction bases unmatched: 6. This CDR3 is built from 15 residues. The germline CDR1 and CDR2 sequences are SGHVS and FQNEAQ. The DNA for the CDR3 is TGTGCCAGCAGCGCCGGGACAGGGACTTCCTACGAGCAGTACTTC. Residues: CASSAGTGTSYEQYF.

In this sample, this clone turned up a few times. The chain is built from TRBV19 and TRBJ1-1; D unresolved. Trimming pared 9 bases from V and 0 bases from J, leaving 11 bases between. Looked up from germline, CDR1 is LNHDA and CDR2 is SQIVND (reference sequence). The CDR3 is 13 residues long. Here the CDR3 DNA reads TGTGCCAGCTCCGACTCCGTGAACACTGAAGCTTTCTTT. Its translation: CASSDSVNTEAFF.

The chain links TRBV2 to TRBJ2-5, with 8 nucleotides matching TRBD1. CDR1 SNHLY and CDR2 FYNNEI come from the germline V gene. The CDR3 is 15 amino acids. Losses at the gene ends were 0 bases for V and 7 bases for J; bases not matched to a gene: 7. CDR3 sequence: CASSEAGQASGTQYF. In DNA form, the CDR3 reads TGTGCCAGCAGTGAAGCGGGACAGGCCTCCGGGACCCAGTACTTC.

This chain joins TRBV12-3 or TRBV12-4 and TRBJ2-5; the D gene is possibly TRBD2 (5 bases). The CDR3 covers 12 residues. V lost 3 bases and J 3 bases, leaving 5 bases between the germline ends. The CDR3 DNA reads TGTGCCAGCAGTTTCGGGGAAGAGACCCAGTACTTC. Amino acid sequence: CASSFGEETQYF.

The sample holds a few counts of this clone. The J gene is TRBJ2-7, the V gene TRBV25-1, with 8 bases fitting TRBD1. CDR3 length: 15 residues. Trimming took 5 bases from V and 4 from J; bases not matched to a gene: 10. Germline V gene data show CDR1 as MGHDK and CDR2 as SYGVNS. This chain's CDR3 is CASSPTGTGKYEQYF. CDR3 sequence (DNA): TGTGCCAGCAGTCCGACCGGGACAGGAAAATACGAGCAGTACTTC.

This clone occurred a few times. The V and J genes are TRBV6-6 and TRBJ1-4, with TRBD1 identical over 8 bases. Germline V gene sequence: CDR1 MNHNY, CDR2 SVGAGI (reference sequence). J was trimmed by 10 bases and V by 7 bases; bases with no gene match: 11. The CDR3 loop spans 14 amino acids. The CDR3 DNA reads TGTGCCAGCAAGACGACAGGGGTAGTGGGAAAACTGTTTTTT. This encodes CASKTTGVVGKLFF.

The chain couples TRBV20-1 to TRBJ1-2; unclear D gene. The V and J ends lost 1 base and 6 bases respectively, with 6 bases between them. The CDR3 spans 11 residues. Germline CDR1 reads DFQATT; CDR2 reads SNEGSKA (reference sequence). This CDR3 reads CSARGQNGYTF. In DNA form, the CDR3 reads TGCAGTGCTAGAGGGCAGAATGGCTACACCTTC.

The chain combines TRBV18 with TRBJ2-7, with D maybe TRBD1 (7 bases). This CDR3 spans 15 amino acids. V lost 6 bases and J 4 bases, leaving 19 bases between the germline ends. The V gene's germline CDR1 is KGHSH and CDR2 LQKENI. The CDR3 region is CASSAKTGRGYEQYF. The CDR3 bases are TGTGCCAGCTCGGCCAAGACAGGGCGGGGTTACGAGCAGTACTTC.

The chain uses TRBV19 and TRBJ1-1; 8 bases map to TRBD1. Germline V gene data show CDR1 as LNHDA and CDR2 as SQIVND (reference sequence). Trimming cost V 2 bases and J 4 bases; bases outside gene matches: 6. The CDR3 runs to 15 residues. For the CDR3, the DNA is TGTGCCAGTAGTATAAGACAGGGGATAGGCACTGAAGCTTTCTTT. It translates to CASSIRQGIGTEAFF.

The chain recombines TRBV5-1 with TRBJ1-1, with TRBD1 identical over 7 bases. V trimming: 1 base; J trimming: 0 bases; junction bases outside the gene matches: 0. This CDR3 contains 14 residues. Germline values: CDR1 SGHRS, CDR2 YFSETQ. CDR3 amino acids: CASSLTGVNTEAFF. CDR3 nucleotide sequence: TGCGCCAGCAGCTTGACAGGGGTGAACACTGAAGCTTTCTTT.

The chain carries TRBV5-4 and TRBJ2-5, with D perhaps TRBD2 (6 bases). The germline V gene has CDR1 SGHNT and CDR2 YYREEE (reference sequence). This CDR3 has 13 amino acids. Trimming took 2 bases from V and 5 from J, leaving 10 bases between them. The CDR3 region is CASSLRGSETQYF. The DNA of the CDR3 is TGTGCCAGCAGCTTACGGGGGTCGGAGACCCAGTACTTC.

This clone came up a few times. This sequence joins TRBV5-1 and TRBJ2-1; 9 bases align to TRBD2. The ends lost 2 bases at V and 9 bases at J; junction bases unmatched: 9. Germline CDR1 reads SGHRS; CDR2 reads YFSETQ. CDR3 length: 15 amino acids. CDR3 amino acids: CASSLSLAGPGEQFF. The CDR3, as DNA: TGCGCCAGCAGCTTATCGCTAGCGGGGCCGGGTGAGCAGTTCTTC.

This clone was observed a handful of times. The chain joins TRBV2 to TRBJ1-1; TRBD1 agrees at 9 bases. V lost 6 bases to trimming and J lost 8 bases; unmatched junction nucleotides: 10. Germline V gene sequence: CDR1 SNHLY, CDR2 FYNNEI. The CDR3 runs 14 residues. The CDR3 loop reads CASRRVTGTGEAFF. The CDR3 nucleotides are TGTGCCAGCAGGAGAGTGACCGGGACAGGGGAAGCTTTCTTT.

The chain links TRBV11-2 to TRBJ2-2, with a weak D call TRBD1 (6 bases). This CDR3 is 15 amino acids long. Germline-derived CDR1 and CDR2 are SGHAT and FQNNGV. Trimming stripped 5 bases from V and 2 bases from J, with 12 bases between. The CDR3 nucleotides are TGTGCCAGCAGCCCTACAGGGCTAAACACCGGGGAGCTGTTTTTT. Translation: CASSPTGLNTGELFF.

The chain is built from TRBV27 and TRBJ1-3; 9 bases agree with TRBD1. Germline CDR1 is MNHEY and CDR2 is SMNVEV (reference sequence). The CDR3 is 15 residues long. V lost 7 bases to trimming and J lost 3 bases; unmatched junction nucleotides: 7. The CDR3 DNA reads as TGTGCCAGCAAAAAAACAGGGGGCGGTGGAAACACCATATATTTT. As protein: CASKKTGGGGNTIYF.

CDR3 bases: TGCGCCAGCAGCTTCCCCCTGACATCACAAGATACGCAGTATTTT. Protein sequence: CASSFPLTSQDTQYF. The V and J genes are TRBV5-1 and TRBJ2-3; no firm D call. The CDR3 is 15 residues long. The V end lost 2 bases, the J end lost 5 bases, and 15 bases lay between the germline ends. Germline V lookup: CDR1 SGHRS, CDR2 YFSETQ.

The CDR3 sequence is CASSPVLAGVGNEQFF. As DNA, the CDR3 is TGTGCCAGCTCACCTGTCCTAGCGGGAGTAGGAAATGAGCAGTTCTTC. The chain couples TRBV18 to TRBJ2-1, with 10 bases fitting TRBD2. This CDR3 has 16 amino acids. The germline V gene has CDR1 KGHSH and CDR2 LQKENI. The ends lost 3 bases at V and 7 bases at J; junction bases unmatched: 9.

The CDR3 DNA reads as TGTGCCAGCAGTGAATATCCGGGACAGGGGGACAATGAGCAGTTCTTC. It is translated as CASSEYPGQGDNEQFF. The V gene is TRBV6-1, the J gene TRBJ2-1, with 11 positions matching TRBD1. From germline, CDR1 is MNHNS and CDR2 SASEGT. The CDR3 length is 16 residues. V was clipped by 2 bases and J by 5 bases; unmatched bases: 5.

Comments on this clone: A junction end diverges from the germline sequence, so it may reflect a read error. The V call is TRBV7-7, the J call TRBJ2-1, with TRBD2 identical over 9 bases. The CDR3 sequence is 15 residues long. Germline lookup yields CDR1 SSHAT and CDR2 FNYEAQ (reference sequence). CDR3 sequence reads: CASSDRLAEYNEQFF. For the CDR3, the DNA is TGTGCTAGCAGCGATCGACTAGCGGAGTACAATGAGCAGTTCTTC.

This chain joins TRBV6-5 and TRBJ2-5; 9 bases line up with TRBD2. CDR3 length equals 13 residues. V was clipped by 10 bases and J by 5 bases; unmatched bases: 8. Germline V gene lookup returns CDR1 MNHEY and CDR2 SVGAGI. The CDR3 bases are TGTGCCACCAGGGAGAGCGGGAGGGAGACCCAGTACTTC. Translated, it gives CATRESGRETQYF.